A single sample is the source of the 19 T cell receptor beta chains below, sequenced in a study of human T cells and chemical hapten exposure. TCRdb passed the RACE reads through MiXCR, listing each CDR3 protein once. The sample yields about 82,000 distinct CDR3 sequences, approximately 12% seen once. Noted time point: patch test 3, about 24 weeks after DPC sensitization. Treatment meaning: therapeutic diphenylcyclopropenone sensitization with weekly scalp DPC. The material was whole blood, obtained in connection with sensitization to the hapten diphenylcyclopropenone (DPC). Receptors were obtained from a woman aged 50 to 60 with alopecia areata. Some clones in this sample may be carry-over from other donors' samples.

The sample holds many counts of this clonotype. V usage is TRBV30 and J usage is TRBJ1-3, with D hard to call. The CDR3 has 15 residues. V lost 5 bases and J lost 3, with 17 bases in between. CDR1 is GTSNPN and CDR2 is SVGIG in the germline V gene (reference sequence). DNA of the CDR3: TGTGCCTGGGCCACCATAGGGCCCTTTGGAAACACCATATATTTT. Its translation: CAWATIGPFGNTIYF.

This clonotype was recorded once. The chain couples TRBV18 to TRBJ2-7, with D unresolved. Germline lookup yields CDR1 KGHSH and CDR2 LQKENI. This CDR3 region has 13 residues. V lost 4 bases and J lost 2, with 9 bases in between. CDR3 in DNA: TGTGCCAGCTCACTTCTAGTTGCCTACGAGCAGTACTTC. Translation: CASSLLVAYEQYF.

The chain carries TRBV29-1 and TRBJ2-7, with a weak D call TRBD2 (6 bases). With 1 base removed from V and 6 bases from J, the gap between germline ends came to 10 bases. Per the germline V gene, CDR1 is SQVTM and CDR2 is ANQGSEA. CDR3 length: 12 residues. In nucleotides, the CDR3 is TGCAGCGTTGAAGGACGGGGAGGCGAGCAGTACTTC. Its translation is CSVEGRGGEQYF.

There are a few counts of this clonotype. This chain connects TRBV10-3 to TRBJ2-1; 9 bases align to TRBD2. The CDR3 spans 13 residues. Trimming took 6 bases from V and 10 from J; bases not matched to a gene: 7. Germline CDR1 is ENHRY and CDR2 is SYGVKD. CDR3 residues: CAISPTSGKEQFF. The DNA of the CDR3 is TGTGCCATCAGCCCGACTAGCGGAAAAGAGCAGTTCTTC.

CDR3: CASSPNEQFF. In DNA form, the CDR3 reads TGTGCCAGCAGCCCGAATGAGCAGTTCTTC. The chain recombines TRBV7-9 with TRBJ2-1, with D unresolved. The CDR3 contains 10 residues. Germline values: CDR1 SEHNR, CDR2 FQNEAQ (reference sequence). Trimming left V 5 bases short and J 7 bases short, with 3 bases between.

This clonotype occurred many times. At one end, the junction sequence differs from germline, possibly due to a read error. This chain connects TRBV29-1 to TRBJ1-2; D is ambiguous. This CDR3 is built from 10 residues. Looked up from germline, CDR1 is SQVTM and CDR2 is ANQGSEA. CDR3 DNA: TGCAGCGTTGATCCCCCCCAGGTCTCCTTC. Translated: CSVDPPQVSF.

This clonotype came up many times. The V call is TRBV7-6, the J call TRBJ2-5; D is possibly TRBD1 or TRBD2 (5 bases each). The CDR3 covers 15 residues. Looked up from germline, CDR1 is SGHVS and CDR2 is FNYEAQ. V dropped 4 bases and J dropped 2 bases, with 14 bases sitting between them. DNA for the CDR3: TGTGCCAGCAGCTCCGCGCAGTGGGGGCAAGAGACCCAGTACTTC. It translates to CASSSAQWGQETQYF.

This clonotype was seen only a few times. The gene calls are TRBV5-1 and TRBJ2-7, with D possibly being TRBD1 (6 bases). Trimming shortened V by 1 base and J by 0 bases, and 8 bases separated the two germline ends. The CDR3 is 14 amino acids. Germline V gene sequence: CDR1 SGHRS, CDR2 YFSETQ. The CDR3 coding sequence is TGCGCCAGCAGCTTGCAGGGGAACTCCTACGAGCAGTACTTC. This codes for CASSLQGNSYEQYF.

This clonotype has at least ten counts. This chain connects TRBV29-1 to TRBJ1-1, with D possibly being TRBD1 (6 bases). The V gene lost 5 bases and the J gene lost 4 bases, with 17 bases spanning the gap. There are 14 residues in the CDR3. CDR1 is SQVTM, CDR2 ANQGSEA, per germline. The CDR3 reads CSVKFDEGGTEAFF. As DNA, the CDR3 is TGCAGCGTTAAATTCGATGAAGGGGGCACTGAAGCTTTCTTT.

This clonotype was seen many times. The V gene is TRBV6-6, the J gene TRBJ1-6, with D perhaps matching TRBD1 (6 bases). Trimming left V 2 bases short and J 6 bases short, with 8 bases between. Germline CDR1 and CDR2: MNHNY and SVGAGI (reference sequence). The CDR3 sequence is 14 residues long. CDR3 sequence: CASSYGGANSPLHF. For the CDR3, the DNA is TGTGCCAGCAGTTACGGGGGGGCTAATTCACCCCTCCACTTT.

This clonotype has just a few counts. This CDR3 is CASSQDSYSGNTIYF. The CDR3, as DNA: TGTGCCAGCAGCCAAGATTCCTACTCTGGAAACACCATATATTTT. The genes are TRBV3-1 and TRBJ1-3; no definite D call. Germline CDR1 is LGHDT and CDR2 is YNNKEL (reference sequence). There are 15 residues in the CDR3. V dropped 0 bases and J dropped 0 bases, with 6 bases sitting between them. Together with reference TRBV3-1 and TRBJ1-3, the CDR3 gives the full variable domain: DTAVSQTPKYLVTQMGNDKSIKCEQNLGHDTMYWYKQDSKKFLKIMFSYNNKELIINETVPNRFSPKSPDKAHLNLHINSLELGDSAVYFCASSQDSYSGNTIYFGEGSWLTVV.

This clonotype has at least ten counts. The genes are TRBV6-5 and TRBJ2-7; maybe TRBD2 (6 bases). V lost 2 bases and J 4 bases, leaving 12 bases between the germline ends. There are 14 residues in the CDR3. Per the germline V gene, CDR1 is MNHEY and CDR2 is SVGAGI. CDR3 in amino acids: CASSYPGRLYEQYF. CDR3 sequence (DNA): TGTGCCAGCAGTTACCCCGGGAGACTATACGAGCAGTACTTC.

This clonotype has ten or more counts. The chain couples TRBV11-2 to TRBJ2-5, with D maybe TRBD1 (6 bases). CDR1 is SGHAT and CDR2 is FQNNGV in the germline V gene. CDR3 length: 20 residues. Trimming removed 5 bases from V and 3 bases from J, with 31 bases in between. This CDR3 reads CASSKEVAGTQFSAKETQYF. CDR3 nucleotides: TGTGCCAGCAGCAAAGAGGTGGCCGGGACACAGTTTTCCGCCAAAGAGACCCAGTACTTC.

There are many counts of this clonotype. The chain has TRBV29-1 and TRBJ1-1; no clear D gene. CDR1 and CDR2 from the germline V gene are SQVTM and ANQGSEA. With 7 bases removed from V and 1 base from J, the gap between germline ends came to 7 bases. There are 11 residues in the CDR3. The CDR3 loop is CSAGRNTEAFF. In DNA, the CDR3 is TGCAGCGCCGGGAGGAACACTGAAGCTTTCTTT.

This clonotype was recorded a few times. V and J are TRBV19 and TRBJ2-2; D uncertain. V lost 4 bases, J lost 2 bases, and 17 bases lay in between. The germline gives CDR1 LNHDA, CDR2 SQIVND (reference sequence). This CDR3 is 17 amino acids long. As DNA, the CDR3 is TGTGCCAGTAGTACTGCACCCAGGACGTCAAACACCGGGGAGCTGTTTTTT. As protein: CASSTAPRTSNTGELFF.

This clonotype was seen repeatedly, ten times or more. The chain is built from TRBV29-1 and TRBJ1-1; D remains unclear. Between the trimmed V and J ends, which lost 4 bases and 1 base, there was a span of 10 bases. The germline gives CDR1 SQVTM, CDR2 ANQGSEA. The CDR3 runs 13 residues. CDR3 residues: CSVVSTANTEAFF. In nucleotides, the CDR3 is TGCAGCGTTGTGAGCACAGCGAACACTGAAGCTTTCTTT.

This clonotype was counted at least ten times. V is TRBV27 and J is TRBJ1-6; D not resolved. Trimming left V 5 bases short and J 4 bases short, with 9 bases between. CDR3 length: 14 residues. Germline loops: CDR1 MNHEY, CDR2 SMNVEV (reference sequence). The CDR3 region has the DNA TGTGCCAGCAGTGGGAAAACATATAATTCACCCCTCCACTTT. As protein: CASSGKTYNSPLHF.

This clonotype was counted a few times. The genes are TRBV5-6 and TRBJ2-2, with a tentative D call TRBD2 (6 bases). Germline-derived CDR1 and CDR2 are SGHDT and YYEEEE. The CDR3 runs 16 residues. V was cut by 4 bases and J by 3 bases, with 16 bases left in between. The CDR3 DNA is TGTGCCAGCAGCGGAAAACTAGCAGATCACACCGGGGAGCTGTTTTTT. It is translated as CASSGKLADHTGELFF. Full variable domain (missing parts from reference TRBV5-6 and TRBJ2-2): DAGVTQSPTHLIKTRGQQVTLRCSPKSGHDTVSWYQQALGQGPQFIFQYYEEEERQRGNFPDRFSGHQFPNYSSELNVNALLLGDSALYLCASSGKLADHTGELFFGEGSRLTVL.

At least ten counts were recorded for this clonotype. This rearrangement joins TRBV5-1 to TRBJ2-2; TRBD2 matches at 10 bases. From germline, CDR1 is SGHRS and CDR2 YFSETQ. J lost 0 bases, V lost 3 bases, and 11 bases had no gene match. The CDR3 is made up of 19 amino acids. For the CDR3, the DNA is TGCGCCAGCAGCTCCCGTCCTAGCGGGAGTTCGGCGAACACCGGGGAGCTGTTTTTT. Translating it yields CASSSRPSGSSANTGELFF.